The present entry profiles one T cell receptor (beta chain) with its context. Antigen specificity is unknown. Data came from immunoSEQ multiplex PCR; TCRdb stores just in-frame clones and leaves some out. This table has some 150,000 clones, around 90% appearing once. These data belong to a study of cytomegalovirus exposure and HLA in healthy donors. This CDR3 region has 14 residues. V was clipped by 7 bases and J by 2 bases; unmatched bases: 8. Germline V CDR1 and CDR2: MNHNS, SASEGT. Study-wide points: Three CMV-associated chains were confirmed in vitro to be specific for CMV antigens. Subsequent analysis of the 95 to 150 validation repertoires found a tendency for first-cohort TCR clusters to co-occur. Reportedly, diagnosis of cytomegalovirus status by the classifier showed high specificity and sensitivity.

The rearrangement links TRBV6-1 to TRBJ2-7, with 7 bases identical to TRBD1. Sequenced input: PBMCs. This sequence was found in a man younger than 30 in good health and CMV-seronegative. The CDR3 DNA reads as TGTGCCAGCACGTTCGGGCAGGGGGCCTACGAGCAGTACTTC. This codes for CASTFGQGAYEQYF.